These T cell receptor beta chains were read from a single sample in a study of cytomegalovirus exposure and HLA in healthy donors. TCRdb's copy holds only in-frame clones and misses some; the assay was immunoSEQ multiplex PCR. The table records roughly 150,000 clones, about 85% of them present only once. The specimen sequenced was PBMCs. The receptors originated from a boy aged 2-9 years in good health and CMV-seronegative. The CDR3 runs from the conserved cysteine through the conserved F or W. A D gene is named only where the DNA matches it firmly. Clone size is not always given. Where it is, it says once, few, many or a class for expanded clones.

CDR3 DNA: TGTGCCAGCTACGGGGGTAGCAATCAGCCCCAGCATTTT; CDR3 protein: CASYGGSNQPQHF; J gene: TRBJ1-5; V gene: TRBV2; clone size: -; D gene: -
CDR3 DNA: TGTGCCAGCAGTTCTCCCGCTAGGGCCAAAAACATTCAGTACTTC; CDR3 protein: CASSSPARAKNIQYF; J gene: TRBJ2-4; V gene: TRBV28; clone size: -; D gene: -
CDR3 DNA: TGTGCCAGCAGCCCTAGACAGAACTATGGCTACACCTTC; CDR3 protein: CASSPRQNYGYTF; J gene: TRBJ1-2; V gene: TRBV7-6; clone size: -; D gene: -
CDR3 DNA: TGTGCCAGCAGCTTAGATGGACAGGGGAACTACAATGAGCAGTTCTTC; CDR3 protein: CASSLDGQGNYNEQFF; J gene: TRBJ2-1; V gene: TRBV11-2; clone size: -; D gene: TRBD1
CDR3 DNA: TGTGCCAGCAGTCCTTCCGGGGAGGGGTCTGGAAACACCATATATTTT; CDR3 protein: CASSPSGEGSGNTIYF; J gene: TRBJ1-3; V gene: TRBV7-9; clone size: -; D gene: -
CDR3 DNA: TGTGCCAGCATCCCACTAAATAATGAAAAACTGTTTTTT; CDR3 protein: CASIPLNNEKLFF; J gene: TRBJ1-4; V gene: TRBV28; clone size: -; D gene: -
CDR3 DNA: TGTGCCAGCAGTGCGGGACTAGCGGCCTACAATGAGCAGTTCTTC; CDR3 protein: CASSAGLAAYNEQFF; J gene: TRBJ2-1; V gene: TRBV28; clone size: -; D gene: TRBD2
CDR3 DNA: TGCGCCAGCAGCTCGGGGTATTACTATGGCTACACCTTC; CDR3 protein: CASSSGYYYGYTF; J gene: TRBJ1-2; V gene: TRBV5-1; clone size: few; D gene: -
CDR3 DNA: TGTGCCAGCAGCTTGGCTGTCAGATCGAACACCGGGGAGCTGTTTTTT; CDR3 protein: CASSLAVRSNTGELFF; J gene: TRBJ2-2; V gene: TRBV5-6; clone size: -; D gene: -
CDR3 DNA: TGTGCCACCCCAAACCTTGGACAGCTTGGCTACACCTTC; CDR3 protein: CATPNLGQLGYTF; J gene: TRBJ1-2; V gene: TRBV6-5; clone size: -; D gene: -
CDR3 DNA: TGTGCCAGCAGCTTAGTATTTGAACTCAGACACCTTAGCAATCAGCCCCAGCATTTT; CDR3 protein: CASSLVFELRHLSNQPQHF; J gene: TRBJ1-5; V gene: TRBV7-8; clone size: -; D gene: -
CDR3 DNA: TGTGCCAGTACCCCGAGGGGGGGCCAGGCAGATACGCAGTATTTT; CDR3 protein: CASTPRGGQADTQYF; J gene: TRBJ2-3; V gene: TRBV19; clone size: few; D gene: -
CDR3 DNA: TGCGCCAGCAGCTGGGAGTACCAAGAGACCCAGTACTTC; CDR3 protein: CASSWEYQETQYF; J gene: TRBJ2-5; V gene: TRBV5-1; clone size: -; D gene: -
CDR3 DNA: TGCAGCGCAGGGGGGAGAGGGATGTTCTTC; CDR3 protein: CSAGGRGMFF; J gene: TRBJ2-1; V gene: TRBV20-1; clone size: -; D gene: -
CDR3 DNA: TGTGCCAGCAGTGAACAGCGGGGAAACACCGGGGAGCTGTTTTTT; CDR3 protein: CASSEQRGNTGELFF; J gene: TRBJ2-2; V gene: TRBV2; clone size: -; D gene: TRBD2
CDR3 DNA: TGTGCCAGCAGGACAGGGGTGAACACTGAAGCTTTCTTT; CDR3 protein: CASRTGVNTEAFF; J gene: TRBJ1-1; V gene: TRBV6-1; clone size: -; D gene: TRBD1
CDR3 DNA: TGTGCCAGTCAGGGGGAGCAGTACGAGCAGTACTTC; CDR3 protein: CASQGEQYEQYF; J gene: TRBJ2-7; V gene: TRBV19; clone size: -; D gene: TRBD1
CDR3 DNA: TGTGCCAGCACCCCCCGCGTAGAATCTTGGGCCAACGTCCTGACTTTC; CDR3 protein: CASTPRVESWANVLTF; J gene: TRBJ2-6; V gene: TRBV7-9; clone size: few; D gene: -
CDR3 DNA: TGTGCCAGCAGCCAAGGGGTAGCGCTCCCCGATACGCAGTATTTT; CDR3 protein: CASSQGVALPDTQYF; J gene: TRBJ2-3; V gene: TRBV14; clone size: -; D gene: -
CDR3 DNA: TGTGCCAGCAGTTTATTACAGGGTGGAGAGACCCAGTACTTC; CDR3 protein: CASSLLQGGETQYF; J gene: TRBJ2-5; V gene: TRBV27; clone size: -; D gene: -
CDR3 DNA: TGTGCCAGCAGCGGTACCGGGACTCCCGACTCTGGAAACACCATATATTTT; CDR3 protein: CASSGTGTPDSGNTIYF; J gene: TRBJ1-3; V gene: TRBV9; clone size: -; D gene: -
CDR3 DNA: TGTGCCAGCAGTGAACTAGCGGAGCCCACAGATACGCAGTATTTT; CDR3 protein: CASSELAEPTDTQYF; J gene: TRBJ2-3; V gene: TRBV6-1; clone size: -; D gene: TRBD2
CDR3 DNA: TGTGCCAGTATAGGCTCCCCAAAGACAACTAACTATGGCTACACCTTC; CDR3 protein: CASIGSPKTTNYGYTF; J gene: TRBJ1-2; V gene: TRBV19; clone size: few; D gene: -
CDR3 DNA: TGTGCCAGCAGTTTAACAAACTATGGCTACACCTTC; CDR3 protein: CASSLTNYGYTF; J gene: TRBJ1-2; V gene: TRBV28; clone size: -; D gene: -
CDR3 DNA: TGTGCCAGCGGTTTCAACCGACAGGTTAGCAATCAGCCCCAGCATTTT; CDR3 protein: CASGFNRQVSNQPQHF; J gene: TRBJ1-5; V gene: TRBV28; clone size: -; D gene: -
CDR3 DNA: TGTGCCAGCAGTTTAATGGGGACGGTGGTCGCGGGGGTCGAAAAACTGTTTTTT; CDR3 protein: CASSLMGTVVAGVEKLFF; J gene: TRBJ1-4; V gene: TRBV28; clone size: once; D gene: -
CDR3 DNA: TGTGCCAGCAGCACTCTGGACAGGGATACTGAAGCTTTCTTT; CDR3 protein: CASSTLDRDTEAFF; J gene: TRBJ1-1; V gene: TRBV5-6; clone size: once; D gene: TRBD1
CDR3 DNA: TGTGCCAGCAGCTTCCCCGGGGACACTGAAGCTTTCTTT; CDR3 protein: CASSFPGDTEAFF; J gene: TRBJ1-1; V gene: TRBV7-2; clone size: -; D gene: -
CDR3 DNA: TGTGCCGGGAAATTCGGTAATTCACCCCTCCACTTT; CDR3 protein: CAGKFGNSPLHF; J gene: TRBJ1-6; V gene: TRBV30; clone size: few; D gene: -
CDR3 DNA: TGTGCCAGCAGTGATGGGACAGGGTGGAATTGGGGCACTGAAGCTTTCTTT; CDR3 protein: CASSDGTGWNWGTEAFF; J gene: TRBJ1-1; V gene: TRBV2; clone size: -; D gene: TRBD1
CDR3 DNA: TGTGCCTGGAGAAGGGGGACGGAAGAAAAACTGTTTTTT; CDR3 protein: CAWRRGTEEKLFF; J gene: TRBJ1-4; V gene: TRBV30; clone size: -; D gene: -
CDR3 DNA: TGTGCCAGCAGCGCGGGACAGGGGGCTTCCTACGAGCAGTACTTC; CDR3 protein: CASSAGQGASYEQYF; J gene: TRBJ2-7; V gene: TRBV5-4; clone size: once; D gene: TRBD1
CDR3 DNA: TGTGCCAGCAGCTCCGTGGGGGGATCGAACACCGGGGAGCTGTTTTTT; CDR3 protein: CASSSVGGSNTGELFF; J gene: TRBJ2-2; V gene: TRBV11-2; clone size: -; D gene: -
CDR3 DNA: TGTGCCAGCACCCACGGACTTTCAGATACGCAGTATTTT; CDR3 protein: CASTHGLSDTQYF; J gene: TRBJ2-3; V gene: TRBV28; clone size: -; D gene: -
CDR3 DNA: TGTGCCACCAGCAGTGGCGGGGGTAATTCACCCCTCCACTTT; CDR3 protein: CATSSGGGNSPLHF; J gene: TRBJ1-6; V gene: TRBV15; clone size: -; D gene: -
CDR3 DNA: TGTGCCAGTAGCCCTTGGGGGGGGGCGGCGACTGAAGCTTTCTTT; CDR3 protein: CASSPWGGAATEAFF; J gene: TRBJ1-1; V gene: TRBV19; clone size: -; D gene: -
CDR3 DNA: TGTGCCAGCAGTTTAAGGGCAGGGCCAAACACCGGGGAGCTGTTTTTT; CDR3 protein: CASSLRAGPNTGELFF; J gene: TRBJ2-2; V gene: TRBV28; clone size: -; D gene: -
CDR3 DNA: TGTGCCAGCAGGAACACGAACACCGGGGAGCTGTTTTTT; CDR3 protein: CASRNTNTGELFF; J gene: TRBJ2-2; V gene: TRBV2; clone size: few; D gene: -
CDR3 DNA: TGTTCCAGCAGCTTAGATACTAGCGGGAGGAGGAATGAGCAGTTCTTC; CDR3 protein: CSSSLDTSGRRNEQFF; J gene: TRBJ2-1; V gene: TRBV7-9; clone size: -; D gene: TRBD2
CDR3 DNA: TGTGCCAGCACCGGTCCGTCAATTAACTATGGCTACACCTTC; CDR3 protein: CASTGPSINYGYTF; J gene: TRBJ1-2; V gene: TRBV5-6; clone size: -; D gene: -
CDR3 DNA: TGTGCCAGCAGTTTAGATAGCGCCACGATTCTCACAGATACGCAGTATTTT; CDR3 protein: CASSLDSATILTDTQYF; J gene: TRBJ2-3; V gene: TRBV28; clone size: -; D gene: -
CDR3 DNA: TGTGCCAGCAGCTTACTGACAGGGAGGAGCGAGCAGTACTTC; CDR3 protein: CASSLLTGRSEQYF; J gene: TRBJ2-7; V gene: TRBV11-2; clone size: -; D gene: -
CDR3 DNA: TGTGCCAGCAGTCTACCGGGACAGGGCTTCTCTGGAAACACCATATATTTT; CDR3 protein: CASSLPGQGFSGNTIYF; J gene: TRBJ1-3; V gene: TRBV28; clone size: few; D gene: TRBD1
CDR3 DNA: TGTGCCAGCAGCAGTAATCGACAGGGTCCGACTGAAGCTTTCTTT; CDR3 protein: CASSSNRQGPTEAFF; J gene: TRBJ1-1; V gene: TRBV11-2; clone size: -; D gene: TRBD1
CDR3 DNA: TGTGCCAGCAGCCCTTCAACGCCGACAGGGTACTACGAGCAGTACTTC; CDR3 protein: CASSPSTPTGYYEQYF; J gene: TRBJ2-7; V gene: TRBV7-9; clone size: -; D gene: TRBD1
CDR3 DNA: TGTGCCAGCAGCTTGGGACTAGCGGGGGGGCAAGGAAATGAGCAGTTCTTC; CDR3 protein: CASSLGLAGGQGNEQFF; J gene: TRBJ2-1; V gene: TRBV5-4; clone size: few; D gene: TRBD2
CDR3 DNA: TGTGCCTGGAGTGTGCTGGACACCACCTACGAGCAGTACTTC; CDR3 protein: CAWSVLDTTYEQYF; J gene: TRBJ2-7; V gene: TRBV30; clone size: -; D gene: -
CDR3 DNA: TGCGCCAGCAGGCTTGGACAGGGGGGCAATCAGCCCCAGCATTTT; CDR3 protein: CASRLGQGGNQPQHF; J gene: TRBJ1-5; V gene: TRBV5-1; clone size: -; D gene: TRBD1
CDR3 DNA: TGTGCCATCAGCGGGGTCGGTGAGGGGGAGCTGTTTTTT; CDR3 protein: CAISGVGEGELFF; J gene: TRBJ2-2; V gene: TRBV10-3; clone size: -; D gene: -
CDR3 DNA: TGTGCCAGCAGCGATACGGACAGGCTTATGAACACTGAAGCTTTCTTT; CDR3 protein: CASSDTDRLMNTEAFF; J gene: TRBJ1-1; V gene: TRBV7-9; clone size: -; D gene: TRBD1